The 23 T cell receptor beta chains listed next were all sequenced from one sample in a study of OX40 agonist ivuxolimab in advanced cancers. The protocol was immunoSEQ multiplex PCR, while the TCRdb copy is restricted to in-frame clones and leaves out a portion. The sample carries about 60,000 clones, 85% recorded once. Sample: CD4+ or CD8+ T cells sorted from blood, taken in a trial of the OX40 agonist ivuxolimab. The receptors stem from an adult with an advanced solid tumor such as melanoma, head and neck, liver or kidney cancer.

The chain carries TRBV5-1 and TRBJ2-7; D remains ambiguous. Trimming removed 0 bases at V and 1 base at J, with 8 bases between. In germline, CDR1 is SGHRS, CDR2 YFSETQ. CDR3 length: 14 amino acids. The CDR3 coding sequence is TGCGCCAGCAGCTTGGAGCAGATATCCTACGAGCAGTACTTC. It yields the protein CASSLEQISYEQYF.

The rearrangement links TRBV5-1 to TRBJ2-1; 14 bases match TRBD2. After removal of 5 bases from V and 9 bases from J, the junction contained 10 bases not matched to a gene. The CDR3 spans 16 residues. CDR1 is SGHRS and CDR2 is YFSETQ in the germline V gene. The DNA for the CDR3 is TGCGCCAGCAGAACTGGGACTAGCGGGAGTGGCATTGAGCAGTTCTTC. Encoded protein: CASRTGTSGSGIEQFF.

V is TRBV27 and J is TRBJ2-3; no clear D gene. With 5 bases removed from V and 1 base from J, the gap between germline ends came to 10 bases. There are 14 residues in the CDR3. CDR1 and CDR2 (germline): MNHEY, SMNVEV (reference sequence). CDR3 bases: TGTGCCAGCAGTGACATACCTGGCACAGATACGCAGTATTTT. Translated: CASSDIPGTDTQYF.

The rearrangement joins TRBV10-3 to TRBJ2-5; 14 bases fit TRBD2. The CDR3 is made up of 15 amino acids. Trimming removed 6 bases from V and 5 bases from J; junction bases left unmatched: 5. CDR1 and CDR2 from the germline V gene are ENHRY and SYGVKD. For the CDR3, the DNA is TGTGCCATCAGGGGGACTAGCGGGAGTAAGGAGACCCAGTACTTC. It specifies CAIRGTSGSKETQYF.

The chain has TRBV7-9 and TRBJ2-1, with D perhaps TRBD2 (6 bases). Per germline, CDR1 SEHNR and CDR2 FQNEAQ (reference sequence). CDR3 size: 16 residues. V lost 1 base and J lost 8, with 18 bases in between. The CDR3 coding sequence is TGTGCCAGCAGCTTAGTTGGGGGGATTAAAGGGGATGAGCAGTTCTTC. Protein sequence: CASSLVGGIKGDEQFF. Full variable domain (outside the CDR3, taken from reference TRBV7-9 and TRBJ2-1): DTGVSQNPRHKITKRGQNVTFRCDPISEHNRLYWYRQTLGQGPEFLTYFQNEAQLEKSRLLSDRFSAERPKGSFSTLEIQRTEQGDSAMYLCASSLVGGIKGDEQFFGPGTRLTVL.

The J gene is TRBJ1-5, the V gene TRBV19, with D unresolved. The germline V gene encodes CDR1 LNHDA and CDR2 SQIVND (reference sequence). The ends were cut back, 7 bases at V and 2 bases at J, with 12 bases in the middle. The CDR3 has 14 residues. This CDR3 reads CASTVSRGNQPQHF. The CDR3, as DNA: TGTGCCAGTACTGTATCTCGAGGCAATCAGCCCCAGCATTTT.

In this sample, this clone turned up a few times. The gene calls are TRBV19 and TRBJ1-5; D remains unclear. This CDR3 is built from 15 residues. V lost 2 bases to trimming and J lost 4 bases, with 12 bases between them. Germline CDR1 is LNHDA and CDR2 is SQIVND (reference sequence). The CDR3 loop is CASSIMAAGNQPQHF. CDR3 coding DNA: TGTGCCAGTAGTATAATGGCGGCAGGAAATCAGCCCCAGCATTTT.

This chain uses TRBV7-3 with TRBJ2-6; TRBD2 matches 13 bases. With V trimmed by 5 bases and J by 2 bases, 6 bases remained unmatched. This CDR3 comprises 18 residues. Germline V gene data show CDR1 as SGHTA and CDR2 as FQGTGA. The CDR3 region has the DNA TGTGCCAGCAGCGTCACTAGCGGGAGGGCCGCTGGGGCCAACGTCCTGACTTTC. Translating it yields CASSVTSGRAAGANVLTF.

This rearrangement joins TRBV11-2 to TRBJ2-5, with D tentatively TRBD2 (6 bases). The J call may be mistaken, given a closer DNA end match to TRBJ2-7. The CDR3 extends over 14 amino acids. Germline V gives CDR1 SGHAT, CDR2 FQNNGV. The chain's CDR3 is CASSPLGSNYEQYF. CDR3 coding DNA: TGTGCCAGCAGCCCCCTCGGGAGCAACTACGAGCAGTACTTC.

V is TRBV18 and J is TRBJ1-1; D unclear. The CDR3 has 12 amino acids. V lost 4 bases, J lost 7 bases, and 10 bases lay in between. The germline V gene has CDR1 KGHSH and CDR2 LQKENI. The CDR3 sequence is CASSQGGNEAFF. The CDR3 DNA reads TGTGCCAGCTCACAGGGTGGCAATGAAGCTTTCTTT.

This chain uses TRBV5-1 with TRBJ2-5; D is unclear. The germline gives CDR1 SGHRS, CDR2 YFSETQ. The V gene lost 4 bases and the J gene lost 1 base, with 17 bases spanning the gap. CDR3 size: 16 residues. The CDR3 sequence: CASSPGRQPSQETQYF. CDR3 DNA: TGCGCCAGCAGCCCGGGCAGACAACCAAGCCAAGAGACCCAGTACTTC.

The chain links TRBV15 to TRBJ2-1, with unresolved D. CDR1 LNHNV and CDR2 YYDKDF come from the germline V gene (reference sequence). V was cut by 1 base and J by 7 bases, with 5 bases left in between. This CDR3 comprises 12 residues. The CDR3 nucleotides read TGTGCCACCAGCAGAGCGGAAAATGAGCAGTTCTTC. The encoded protein is CATSRAENEQFF.

The J gene is TRBJ2-1, the V gene TRBV5-8; D not certain. The CDR3 loop spans 13 amino acids. CDR1 and CDR2 (germline): SGHTS, YDEGEE. Trimming shortened V by 6 bases and J by 3 bases, and 10 bases separated the two germline ends. This CDR3 reads CASIFRLYNEQFF. CDR3 nucleotides: TGTGCCAGCATCTTCAGACTCTACAATGAGCAGTTCTTC.

This chain connects TRBV28 to TRBJ1-5, with TRBD1 identical over 10 bases. The CDR3 contains 18 residues. The V gene end was trimmed by 5 bases and the J gene end by 6 bases; junction bases not matched to a gene: 16. Germline-derived CDR1 and CDR2 are MDHEN and SYDVKM. The CDR3 sequence is CASSPDFRDRGSGQPQHF. The DNA for the CDR3 is TGTGCCAGCAGTCCCGACTTCCGGGACAGGGGCTCTGGTCAGCCCCAGCATTTT.

V is TRBV19 and J is TRBJ2-2, with D perhaps being TRBD1 or TRBD2 (5 bases each). The CDR3 covers 15 residues. The germline V gene has CDR1 LNHDA and CDR2 SQIVND (reference sequence). Between the trimmed V and J ends, which lost 5 bases and 3 bases, there was a span of 13 bases. The CDR3 reads CASSPGPSDTGELFF. In DNA, the CDR3 is TGTGCCAGTAGTCCGGGGCCATCCGACACCGGGGAGCTGTTTTTT.

The chain recombines TRBV27 with TRBJ1-2; 7 bases are a match to TRBD1. Germline CDR1 and CDR2: MNHEY and SMNVEV (reference sequence). Unmatched junction bases numbered 10, after V lost 6 bases and J lost 0 bases. CDR3 length: 16 residues. CDR3 residues: CASRPKGTEANYGYTF. CDR3 in DNA: TGTGCCAGCAGACCGAAAGGGACAGAGGCTAACTATGGCTACACCTTC.

V gene TRBV5-1 combines with J gene TRBJ2-7; 7 nucleotides agree with TRBD1. CDR1 is SGHRS, CDR2 YFSETQ, per germline. The CDR3 totals 14 residues. The junction had 5 bases not matched to a gene; V was cut back by 4 bases and J by 1 base. CDR3 in DNA: TGCGCCAGCAGCGCCGGGACAGCGTCCTACGAGCAGTACTTC. This gives the protein CASSAGTASYEQYF. Full variable domain (remainder filled in from reference TRBV5-1 and TRBJ2-7): KAGVTQTPRYLIKTRGQQVTLSCSPISGHRSVSWYQQTPGQGLQFLFEYFSETQRNKGNFPGRFSGRQFSNSRSEMNVSTLELGDSALYLCASSAGTASYEQYFGPGTRLTVT.

The rearrangement joins TRBV18 to TRBJ2-5; the D gene could be TRBD1 or TRBD2 (5 bases each). The DNA end is more similar to TRBJ2-7, so the J call may be wrong. The CDR3 is 14 residues long. The germline gives CDR1 KGHSH, CDR2 LQKENI. The DNA of the CDR3 is TGTGCCAGCTCACCAGGGGGACGCTCCTACGAGCAGTACTTC. Translating it yields CASSPGGRSYEQYF.

The genes are TRBV2 and TRBJ2-7; D is unresolved. V was cut by 8 bases and J by 3 bases, with 8 bases left in between. The CDR3 consists of 11 residues. Germline values: CDR1 SNHLY, CDR2 FYNNEI. The chain's CDR3 is CASADGYEQYF. The CDR3 coding sequence is TGTGCCAGCGCTGATGGCTACGAGCAGTACTTC.

This chain joins TRBV5-1 and TRBJ2-6; the match to TRBD1 covers 10 bases. The CDR3 length is 17 residues. Germline assignment: CDR1 SGHRS and CDR2 YFSETQ. V dropped 0 bases and J dropped 4; count of bases not matched to a gene: 4. Here the CDR3 DNA reads TGCGCCAGCAGCTTGGACGACAGGGGGCCCGGGGCCAACGTCCTGACTTTC. Residues: CASSLDDRGPGANVLTF.

The gene calls are TRBV25-1 and TRBJ2-2, with D hard to call. The V and J ends lost 2 bases and 4 bases respectively, with 8 bases between them. CDR1 is MGHDK, CDR2 SYGVNS, per germline. This CDR3 has 14 amino acids. The CDR3 bases are TGTGCCAGCAGTGAAGGGCTTGGCACCGGGGAGCTGTTTTTT. Its translation is CASSEGLGTGELFF. Complete variable domain (other parts from reference TRBV25-1 and TRBJ2-2): EADIYQTPRYLVIGTGKKITLECSQTMGHDKMYWYQQDPGMELHLIHYSYGVNSTEKGDLSSESTVSRIRTEHFPLTLESARPSHTSQYLCASSEGLGTGELFFGEGSRLTVL.

The chain combines TRBV29-1 with TRBJ2-7; TRBD2 matches 8 bases. This CDR3 contains 16 residues. J was trimmed by 0 bases and V by 4 bases; bases with no gene match: 11. Germline CDR1 and CDR2: SQVTM and ANQGSEA. For the CDR3, the DNA is TGCAGCGTTGCGGGGGTTTTAGCGGGAAACTCCTACGAGCAGTACTTC. Protein: CSVAGVLAGNSYEQYF.

This chain joins TRBV19 and TRBJ1-2; D might be TRBD1 (6 bases). Trimming pared 5 bases from V and 8 bases from J, leaving 18 bases between. The CDR3 totals 14 residues. The germline gives CDR1 LNHDA, CDR2 SQIVND (reference sequence). CDR3 sequence: CASSLQGKMEGYTF. CDR3 DNA sequence: TGTGCCAGTAGTCTTCAGGGGAAGATGGAAGGCTACACCTTC.